A selection of T cell receptor beta chains follows, all from one sample in a study of blood T cell repertoires in COVID-19. Assay used: immunoSEQ multiplex PCR; TCRdb lists only in-frame clones, some missing. The sample holds a few hundred thousand clones, about 88% seen once. The sample consisted of peripheral blood. The receptors shown here come from a woman between 55 and 75 years old with acute or convalescent COVID-19. Both conserved end residues are part of each CDR3. The D gene is left open where the match is weak. Not all rows give a size; the values are once, few, many and, for expanded clones, a class.

d_call,clone_size,cdr3_length,v_call,j_call,cdr3_nt,cdr3_aa
.,.,15,TRBV13,TRBJ2-6,TGTGCCAGCATCCTACAGGGTCCTGGGGCCAACGTCCTGACTTTC,CASILQGPGANVLTF
TRBD1,.,14,TRBV5-6,TRBJ2-1,TGTGCCAGCAGCGAGGGACAGAGGTACAATGAGCAGTTCTTC,CASSEGQRYNEQFF
.,.,15,TRBV15,TRBJ1-6,TGTGCCACCAGCAGAGATTGGGGCAATAATTCACCCCTCCACTTT,CATSRDWGNNSPLHF
.,once,15,TRBV6-6,TRBJ1-2,TGTGCCAGCAGCCCGGAGGTTTGGTCCGTGGATGGCTACACCTTC,CASSPEVWSVDGYTF
TRBD1,.,14,TRBV28,TRBJ1-5,TGTGCCAGCCGACGGACAGGGGGCCTGCAGCCCCAGCATTTT,CASRRTGGLQPQHF
.,.,12,TRBV5-1,TRBJ2-5,TGCGCCAGCACGACAGTCGAAGAGACCCAGTACTTC,CASTTVEETQYF
.,few,13,TRBV7-2,TRBJ1-5,TGTGCCAGCGCGGGGGGCCTTAATCAGCCCCAGCATTTT,CASAGGLNQPQHF
.,.,15,TRBV5-4,TRBJ2-1,TGTGCCAGCAGCCCCCCCGTTACCAGTGGCAATGAGCAGTTCTTC,CASSPPVTSGNEQFF
TRBD2,once,17,TRBV28,TRBJ2-4,TGTGCCAGCAGTTTACCCGGGACTAGCGGGAGGGTAAACATTCAGTACTTC,CASSLPGTSGRVNIQYF
TRBD2,few,14,TRBV28,TRBJ2-7,TGTGCCAGCCTTAGCGGGGGAGTAACCTACGAGCAGTACTTC,CASLSGGVTYEQYF
.,.,13,TRBV3-1/TRBV3-2,TRBJ1-1,TGTGCCAGCAGCCAGGGGAGGACTGGACAAGCTTTCTTT,CASSQGRTGQAFF
.,once,12,TRBV27,TRBJ1-2,TGTGCCAGCAGGGGGCGCGACTATGGCTACACCTTC,CASRGRDYGYTF
.,.,13,TRBV4-1,TRBJ2-1,TGCGCCAGCAGCCAAATCGGGGAGGATGAGCAGTTCTTC,CASSQIGEDEQFF
TRBD1,.,14,TRBV30,TRBJ1-1,TGTGCCTGGAGTTGGGGACAGATGAACACTGAAGCTTTCTTT,CAWSWGQMNTEAFF
.,.,12,TRBV5-6,TRBJ1-4,TGTGCCAGCAGCTTGATCGGTGAAAAACTGTTTTTT,CASSLIGEKLFF
TRBD1,.,14,TRBV5-6,TRBJ2-2,TGTGCCAGCAGCTTGGGACAGGGAGCCGGGGAGCTGTTTTTT,CASSLGQGAGELFF
TRBD2,.,16,TRBV3-1/TRBV3-2,TRBJ2-7,TGTGCCAGCAGCCAACCTAGGACTAGCGGGAGTTACGAGCAGTACTTC,CASSQPRTSGSYEQYF
.,.,15,TRBV3-1/TRBV3-2,TRBJ1-6,TGTGCCAGCAGCCGCGGGGGCAGGGGCAATTCACCCCTCCACTTT,CASSRGGRGNSPLHF
TRBD1,.,18,TRBV4-2,TRBJ1-1,TGTGCCAGCAGCCAATACCGAGGACAGGCGGCCATGAACACTGAAGCTTTCTTT,CASSQYRGQAAMNTEAFF
TRBD2,.,15,TRBV18,TRBJ2-5,TGTGCCAGCGTATCCAGCGGGGTCGCGGAAGAGACCCAGTACTTC,CASVSSGVAEETQYF
TRBD1,.,16,TRBV5-5,TRBJ2-2,TGTGCCAGCAGCTTGAGGGCAGGGGGCGGTACCGGGGAGCTGTTTTTT,CASSLRAGGGTGELFF
.,.,16,TRBV10-3,TRBJ2-7,TGTGCCATCAGTCAGGGGATAACTGTCGGGTCCTACGAGCAGTACTTC,CAISQGITVGSYEQYF
.,.,14,TRBV7-6,TRBJ1-5,TGTGCCAGCAGCATGCCGGGAATCAATCAGCCCCAGCATTTT,CASSMPGINQPQHF
.,few,15,TRBV21-1,TRBJ1-2,TGTGCCAGCAGCAAAGGGACAGGGGCGGACTATGGCTACACCTTC,CASSKGTGADYGYTF
.,once,13,TRBV15,TRBJ2-7,TGTGCCACCCGTCAGGGAATCAGAAGGGAGCAGTACTTC,CATRQGIRREQYF
TRBD1,.,15,TRBV4-3,TRBJ1-5,TGCGCCAGCAGCTCCCGGACAGGGCGCGATCAGCCCCAGCATTTT,CASSSRTGRDQPQHF
.,.,15,TRBV4-2,TRBJ1-5,TGTGCCAGCAGCCAAGAGCAGTTTAGCAATCAGCCCCAGCATTTT,CASSQEQFSNQPQHF
.,once,16,TRBV14,TRBJ2-6,TGTGCCAGCAGCCTGGGGCAGGGGCTTGGGGCCAACGTCCTGACTTTC,CASSLGQGLGANVLTF
.,.,14,TRBV7-9,TRBJ2-5,TGTGCCAGCAGCCGCGGACAGGGAGGGAAGACCCAGTACTTC,CASSRGQGGKTQYF
.,.,15,TRBV7-9,TRBJ1-5,TGTGCCAGCAGCGGTACAGGGTATAGCAATCAGCCCCAGCATTTT,CASSGTGYSNQPQHF
.,once,15,TRBV5-1,TRBJ2-1,TGCGCCAGCAGCCCTAGCGCGTCTACTGGGAATGAGCAGTTCTTC,CASSPSASTGNEQFF
TRBD1,.,20,TRBV18,TRBJ2-7,TGTGCCAGCTCACCGGTCTTTATAGGGACAGGGGCTTTTTCCCCCTACGAGCAGTACTTC,CASSPVFIGTGAFSPYEQYF
.,.,13,TRBV29-1,TRBJ1-1,TGCAGCGTGGCCTTAATGTCAGGCCCTGAAGCTTTCTTT,CSVALMSGPEAFF
.,.,15,TRBV24-1,TRBJ1-4,TGTGCCACCAGTGACTCAGGGGCTTATAATGAAAAACTGTTTTTT,CATSDSGAYNEKLFF
TRBD1,.,15,TRBV19,TRBJ1-2,TGTGCCAGTAGTATGGTGGGACAGGGGACCTATGGCTACACCTTC,CASSMVGQGTYGYTF
TRBD1,.,15,TRBV11-2,TRBJ2-7,TGTGCCAGCAGCTTAGAAGGGACAGGGGTGGGGGAGCAGTACTTC,CASSLEGTGVGEQYF
TRBD2,.,18,TRBV5-1,TRBJ2-3,TGCGCCAGCAGCGGGGGACTAGCGGGGGCCGGAAACACAGATGCGCAGTATTTT,CASSGGLAGAGNTDAQYF
TRBD2,.,15,TRBV7-3,TRBJ2-7,TGTGCCAGCAGCCTCGGGACTAGCGGGAGCTACGAGCAGTACTTC,CASSLGTSGSYEQYF
.,.,13,TRBV20-1,TRBJ1-6,TGCAGTGCTAGTGAGCAGGGCAATTCACCCCTCCACTTT,CSASEQGNSPLHF
.,.,13,TRBV12-3/TRBV12-4,TRBJ1-2,TGTGCCAGCAGTAACAGGGTCAGGGGTGGCTACACCTTC,CASSNRVRGGYTF
.,.,12,TRBV5-5,TRBJ2-7,TGTGCCAGCAGCTGGGAGAACTACGAGCAGTACTTC,CASSWENYEQYF
.,.,14,TRBV7-2,TRBJ2-1,TGTGCCAGCAGCGCCTCCGGGAACAACAATGAGCAGTTCTTC,CASSASGNNNEQFF
.,.,14,TRBV6-5,TRBJ2-5,TGTGCCAGCACCCAGAGGGATTCGCGGGAGACCCAGTACTTC,CASTQRDSRETQYF
.,.,15,TRBV11-2,TRBJ2-3,TGTGCCAGCAGCTTGGGAGGTTATAGCACAGATACGCAGTATTTT,CASSLGGYSTDTQYF